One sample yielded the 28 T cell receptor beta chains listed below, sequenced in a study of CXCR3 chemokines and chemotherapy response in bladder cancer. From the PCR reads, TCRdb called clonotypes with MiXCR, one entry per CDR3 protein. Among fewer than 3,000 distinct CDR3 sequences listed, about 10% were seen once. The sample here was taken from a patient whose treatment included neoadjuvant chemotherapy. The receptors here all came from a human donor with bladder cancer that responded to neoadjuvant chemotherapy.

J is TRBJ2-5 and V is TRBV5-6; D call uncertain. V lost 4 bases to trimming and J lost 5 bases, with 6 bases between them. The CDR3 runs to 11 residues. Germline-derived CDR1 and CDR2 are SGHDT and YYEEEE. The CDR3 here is CASSPQETQYF. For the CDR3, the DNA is TGTGCCAGCAGCCCCCAGGAGACCCAGTACTTC.

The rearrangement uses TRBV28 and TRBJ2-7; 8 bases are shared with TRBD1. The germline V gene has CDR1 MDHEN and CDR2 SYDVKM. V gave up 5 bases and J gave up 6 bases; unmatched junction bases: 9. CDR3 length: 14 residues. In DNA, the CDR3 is TGTGCCAGCAGTCCACTCCGGACAGGGACCGAGCAGTACTTC. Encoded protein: CASSPLRTGTEQYF.

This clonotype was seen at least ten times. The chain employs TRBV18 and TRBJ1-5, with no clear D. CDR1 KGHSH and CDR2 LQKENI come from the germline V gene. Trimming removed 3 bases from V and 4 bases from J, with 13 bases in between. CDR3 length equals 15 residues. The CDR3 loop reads CASSPDALENQPQHF. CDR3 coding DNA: TGTGCCAGCTCACCCGATGCACTGGAGAATCAGCCCCAGCATTTT.

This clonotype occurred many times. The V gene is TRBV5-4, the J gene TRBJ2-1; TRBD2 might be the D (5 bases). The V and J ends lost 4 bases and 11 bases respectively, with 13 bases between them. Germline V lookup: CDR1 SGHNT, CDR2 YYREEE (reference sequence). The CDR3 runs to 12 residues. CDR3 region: CASSPTGEKQFF. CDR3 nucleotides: TGTGCCAGCAGCCCCACCGGGGAAAAGCAGTTCTTC.

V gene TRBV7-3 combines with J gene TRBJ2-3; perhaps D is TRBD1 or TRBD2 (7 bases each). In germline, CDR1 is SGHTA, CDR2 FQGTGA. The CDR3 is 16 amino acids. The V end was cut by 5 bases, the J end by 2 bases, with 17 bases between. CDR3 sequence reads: CASSKEQGRVTDTQYF. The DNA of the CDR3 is TGTGCCAGCAGCAAGGAACAGGGGAGGGTCACAGATACGCAGTATTTT.

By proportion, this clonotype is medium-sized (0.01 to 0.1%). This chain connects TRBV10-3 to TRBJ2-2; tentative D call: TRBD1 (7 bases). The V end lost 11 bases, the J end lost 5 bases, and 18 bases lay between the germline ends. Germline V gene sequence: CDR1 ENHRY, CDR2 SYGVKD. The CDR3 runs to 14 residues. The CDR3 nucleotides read TGTGCCTCCACAGGGGAGGTTATGACCGGGGAGCTGTTTTTT. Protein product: CASTGEVMTGELFF.

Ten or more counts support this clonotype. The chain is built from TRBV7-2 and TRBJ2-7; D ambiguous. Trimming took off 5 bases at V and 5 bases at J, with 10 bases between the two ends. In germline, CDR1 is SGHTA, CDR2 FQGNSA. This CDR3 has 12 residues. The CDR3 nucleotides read TGTGCCAGCAGCGACCGGGCCCACGAGCAGTACTTC. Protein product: CASSDRAHEQYF. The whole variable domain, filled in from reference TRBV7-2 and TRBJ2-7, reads GAGVSQSPSNKVTEKGKDVELRCDPISGHTALYWYRQSLGQGLEFLIYFQGNSAPDKSGLPSDRFSAERTGGSVSTLTIQRTQQEDSAVYLCASSDRAHEQYFGPGTRLTVT.

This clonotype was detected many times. Here the CDR3 DNA reads TGTGCCAGCAGCTCGCCGGGACAGGGGACCTACGAGCAGTACTTC. It codes for CASSSPGQGTYEQYF. This chain links TRBV5-4 with TRBJ2-7; the match to TRBD1 covers 10 bases. This CDR3 comprises 15 residues. Germline loops: CDR1 SGHNT, CDR2 YYREEE (reference sequence). J gave up 2 bases and V 3 bases, and 5 bases lay outside the gene matches.

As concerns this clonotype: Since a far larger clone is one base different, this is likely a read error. CDR3 loop: CASSLAVRASEQYF. For the CDR3, the DNA is TGTGCCAGCAGCTTAGCGGTCAGGGCAAGTGAGCAGTACTTC. The chain links TRBV7-9 to TRBJ2-7; TRBD1 is a possible D gene (5 bases). Trimming took off 0 bases at V and 7 bases at J, with 13 bases between the two ends. This CDR3 is built from 14 residues. Germline V CDR1 and CDR2: SEHNR, FQNEAQ (reference sequence).

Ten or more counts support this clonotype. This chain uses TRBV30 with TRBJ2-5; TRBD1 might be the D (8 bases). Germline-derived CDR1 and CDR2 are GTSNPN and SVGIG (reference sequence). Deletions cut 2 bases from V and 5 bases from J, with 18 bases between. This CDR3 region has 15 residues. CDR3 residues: CAWSWTGRGKETQYF. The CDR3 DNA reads TGTGCCTGGAGTTGGACAGGGAGGGGGAAGGAGACCCAGTACTTC.

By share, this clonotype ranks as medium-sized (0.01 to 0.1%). The CDR3 region has the DNA TGTGCCAGCAGTTTATCCGGGGTTCTCTCTGGAAACACCATATATTTT. Protein: CASSLSGVLSGNTIYF. The chain links TRBV27 to TRBJ1-3; no firm D call. CDR1 is MNHEY and CDR2 is SMNVEV in the germline V gene (reference sequence). This CDR3 comprises 16 residues. The V end lost 0 bases, the J end lost 0 bases, and 9 bases lay between the germline ends.

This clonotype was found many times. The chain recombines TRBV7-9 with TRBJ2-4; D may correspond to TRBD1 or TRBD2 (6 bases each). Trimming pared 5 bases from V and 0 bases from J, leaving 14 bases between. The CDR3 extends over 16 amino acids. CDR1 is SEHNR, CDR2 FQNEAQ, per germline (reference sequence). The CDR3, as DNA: TGTGCCAGCAGCGTAGGAGGGACACTAGCCAAAAACATTCAGTACTTC. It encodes CASSVGGTLAKNIQYF.

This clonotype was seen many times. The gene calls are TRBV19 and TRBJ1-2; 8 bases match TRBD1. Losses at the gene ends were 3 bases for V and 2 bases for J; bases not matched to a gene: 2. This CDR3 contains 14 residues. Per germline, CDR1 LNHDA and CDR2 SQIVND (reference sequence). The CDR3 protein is CASSMTGENYGYTF. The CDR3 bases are TGTGCCAGTAGTATGACAGGGGAAAACTATGGCTACACCTTC.

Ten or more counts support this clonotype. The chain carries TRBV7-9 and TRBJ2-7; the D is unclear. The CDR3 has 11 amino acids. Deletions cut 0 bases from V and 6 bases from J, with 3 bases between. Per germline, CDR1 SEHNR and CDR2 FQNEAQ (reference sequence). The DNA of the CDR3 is TGTGCCAGCAGCTTAGCGTTCGAGCAGTACTTC. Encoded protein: CASSLAFEQYF.

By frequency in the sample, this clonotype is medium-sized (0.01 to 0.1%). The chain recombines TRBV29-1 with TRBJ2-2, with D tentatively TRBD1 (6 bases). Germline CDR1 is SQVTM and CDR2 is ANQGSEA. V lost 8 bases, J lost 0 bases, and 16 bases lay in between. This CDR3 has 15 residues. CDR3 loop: CSIRHRETNTGELFF. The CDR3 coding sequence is TGCAGCATTCGCCACAGGGAAACGAACACCGGGGAGCTGTTTTTT.

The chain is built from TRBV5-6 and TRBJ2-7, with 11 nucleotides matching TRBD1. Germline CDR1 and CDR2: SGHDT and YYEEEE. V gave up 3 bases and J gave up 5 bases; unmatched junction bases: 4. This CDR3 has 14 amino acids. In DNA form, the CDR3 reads TGTGCCAGCAGCTGGGGACAGGGGGGAAACGAGCAGTACTTC. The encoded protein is CASSWGQGGNEQYF. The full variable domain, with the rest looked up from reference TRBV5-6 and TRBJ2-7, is DAGVTQSPTHLIKTRGQQVTLRCSPKSGHDTVSWYQQALGQGPQFIFQYYEEEERQRGNFPDRFSGHQFPNYSSELNVNALLLGDSALYLCASSWGQGGNEQYFGPGTRLTVT.

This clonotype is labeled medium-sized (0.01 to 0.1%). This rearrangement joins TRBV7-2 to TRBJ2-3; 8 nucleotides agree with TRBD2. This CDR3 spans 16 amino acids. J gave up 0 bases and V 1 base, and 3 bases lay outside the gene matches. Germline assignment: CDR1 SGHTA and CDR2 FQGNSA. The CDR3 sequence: CASSLVGGRSTDTQYF. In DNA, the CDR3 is TGTGCCAGCAGCTTAGTGGGCGGGAGGAGCACAGATACGCAGTATTTT.

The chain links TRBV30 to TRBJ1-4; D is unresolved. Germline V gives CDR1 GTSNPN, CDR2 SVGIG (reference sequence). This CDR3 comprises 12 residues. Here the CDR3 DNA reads TGTGGTGGAGGCAGCGTTAATGAAAAACTGTTTTTT. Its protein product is CGGGSVNEKLFF.

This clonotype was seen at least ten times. The CDR3 loop is CASSSSGGADEQFF. DNA for the CDR3: TGTGCCAGCAGCTCCAGCGGGGGGGCCGATGAGCAGTTCTTC. V usage is TRBV12-3 or TRBV12-4 and J usage is TRBJ2-1, with TRBD2 matching 10 bases. The ends lost 6 bases at V and 8 bases at J; junction bases unmatched: 7. The CDR3 is 14 amino acids.

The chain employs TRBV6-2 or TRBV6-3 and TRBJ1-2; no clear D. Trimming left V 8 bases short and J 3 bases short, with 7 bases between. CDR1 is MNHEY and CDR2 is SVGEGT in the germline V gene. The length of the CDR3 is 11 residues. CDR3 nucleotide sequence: TGTGCCAGCCGAGAATACTATGGCTACACCTTC. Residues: CASREYYGYTF.

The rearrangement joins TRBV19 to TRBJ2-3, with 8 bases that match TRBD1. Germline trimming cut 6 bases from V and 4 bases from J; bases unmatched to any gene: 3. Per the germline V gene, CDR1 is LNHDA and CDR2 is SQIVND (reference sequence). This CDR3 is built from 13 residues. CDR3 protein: CASRDRASDTQYF. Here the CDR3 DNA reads TGTGCCAGTAGGGACAGGGCTTCAGATACGCAGTATTTT.

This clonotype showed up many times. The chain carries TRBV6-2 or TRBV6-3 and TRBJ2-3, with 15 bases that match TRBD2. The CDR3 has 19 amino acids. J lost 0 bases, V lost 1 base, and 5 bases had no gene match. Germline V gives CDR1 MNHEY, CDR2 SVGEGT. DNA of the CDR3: TGTGCCAGCAGTTACTTCGGACTAGCGGGGGGGGGTAGCACAGATACGCAGTATTTT. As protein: CASSYFGLAGGGSTDTQYF.

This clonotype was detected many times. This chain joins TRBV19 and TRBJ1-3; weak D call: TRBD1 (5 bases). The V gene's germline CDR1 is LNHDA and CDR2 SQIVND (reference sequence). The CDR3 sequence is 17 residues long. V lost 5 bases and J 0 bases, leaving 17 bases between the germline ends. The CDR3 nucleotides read TGTGCCAGTAGTCTGCAGCCGGGGCCTTACTCTGGAAACACCATATATTTT. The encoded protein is CASSLQPGPYSGNTIYF. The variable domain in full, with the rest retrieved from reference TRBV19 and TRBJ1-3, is DGGITQSPKYLFRKEGQNVTLSCEQNLNHDAMYWYRQDPGQGLRLIYYSQIVNDFQKGDIAEGYSVSREKKESFPLTVTSAQKNPTAFYLCASSLQPGPYSGNTIYFGEGSWLTVV.

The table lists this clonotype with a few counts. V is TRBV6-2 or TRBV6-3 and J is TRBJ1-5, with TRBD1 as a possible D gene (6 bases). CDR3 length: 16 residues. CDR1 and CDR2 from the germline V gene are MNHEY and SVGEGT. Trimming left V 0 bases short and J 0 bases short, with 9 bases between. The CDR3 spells CASSYSGGLSNQPQHF. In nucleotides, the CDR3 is TGTGCCAGCAGTTACTCCGGGGGCCTTAGCAATCAGCCCCAGCATTTT.

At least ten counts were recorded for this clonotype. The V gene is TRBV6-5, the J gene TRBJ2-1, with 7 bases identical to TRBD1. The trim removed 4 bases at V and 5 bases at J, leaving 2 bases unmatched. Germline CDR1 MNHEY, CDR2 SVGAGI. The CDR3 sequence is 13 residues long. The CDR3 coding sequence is TGTGCCAGCAGTTGGGACAGAAACAATGAGCAGTTCTTC. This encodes CASSWDRNNEQFF.

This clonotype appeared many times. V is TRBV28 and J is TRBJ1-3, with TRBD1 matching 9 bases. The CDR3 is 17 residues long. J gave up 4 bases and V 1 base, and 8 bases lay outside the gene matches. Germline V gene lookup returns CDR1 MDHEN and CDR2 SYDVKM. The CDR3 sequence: CASSLYTAGTGGNTIYF. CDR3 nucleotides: TGTGCCAGCAGTTTATATACCGCCGGGACAGGGGGAAACACCATATATTTT.

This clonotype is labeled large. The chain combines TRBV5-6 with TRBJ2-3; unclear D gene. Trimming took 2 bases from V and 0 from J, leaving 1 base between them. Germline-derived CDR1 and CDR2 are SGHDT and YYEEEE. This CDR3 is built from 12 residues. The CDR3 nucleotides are TGTGCCAGCAGCTTTAGCACAGATACGCAGTATTTT. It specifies CASSFSTDTQYF.

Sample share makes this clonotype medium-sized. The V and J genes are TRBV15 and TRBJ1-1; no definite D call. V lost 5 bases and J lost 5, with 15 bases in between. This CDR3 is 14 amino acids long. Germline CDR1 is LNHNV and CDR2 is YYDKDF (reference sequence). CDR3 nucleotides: TGTGCCACCAGCCGTGGTACTGCCGGGACTGAAGCTTTCTTT. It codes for CATSRGTAGTEAFF.